This T cell receptor beta chain is drawn from a study of technical replicates of blood from several donors (dated by TCRdb to 2015 to 2018). From its cysteine to its phenylalanine, the CDR3 spans 14 amino acids. Solely the CDR3 DNA is kept, with 42 bases framed from the first base. Trimmed from V: 7 bases; trimmed from J: 7 bases; junction bases lacking a gene match: 8. The CDR1 and CDR2 encoded by the germline V gene are SGHTS and YDEGEE. On this clone itself: The antigen it recognizes is unknown. Per-base qualities were not stored, and no clone one base away is much larger.

The library was generated by the immunoSEQ multiplex PCR assay. This is the immuneACCESS table as TCRdb keeps it, with only in-frame sequences that have V and J called. A part of the clones is gone; compared with another copy, unresolved V genes explain less than half, and the rest is unexplained. Within this sample are more than 75,000 clones, with roughly 90% of them counted one time only. More than 0.25% of the sample comes from the top ten. Sequencing was carried out using T cells isolated from PBMCs. The sequence is built from TRBV5-8 and TRBJ1-4; 9 bases in between match TRBD1. The receptor was isolated from a human donor in good health. CDR3 region: CASQRGTGIEKLFF. The nucleotides are TGTGCCAGCCAGCGTGGGACAGGGATTGAAAAACTGTTTTTT.